The present T cell receptor (beta chain) was sequenced within a study of cytomegalovirus exposure and HLA in healthy donors. Study conclusions and caveats: The study put some 150 TCR beta chains on its list as cytomegalovirus-associated. Follow-up analysis found HLA locus-dependent TCR association rates, highest for DRB1 and lowest for HLA-C. According to an earlier analysis, most TCR beta V segments yielded productive rearrangements about 87% or about 30% of the time.

As regards this clone: Its antigen is not known.

Researchers ran the PCR with 60 Vbeta and 13 Jbeta primers. Only in-frame clones appear in the TCRdb table, and some are missing; sequencing was by immunoSEQ multiplex PCR. In the table there are around 160,000 clones, 79% of which are singletons. The germline CDR1 and CDR2 sequences are ENHRY and SYGVKD. The CDR3 covers 16 residues. With V trimmed by 6 bases and J by 1 base, 8 bases remained unmatched. The rearrangement uses TRBV10-3 and TRBJ2-5; TRBD2 agrees at 10 bases. The clonotype originates from a woman in her thirties or forties in good health and CMV-seropositive. The sequencing sample was made of PBMCs. The CDR3 bases are TGTGCCATCAGCAGCGGACTAGCGGCGACCCAAGAGACCCAGTACTTC. Translating gives CAISSGLAATQETQYF.